This paragraph reports one TCR beta chain. The entry originates in a study of blood T cell repertoires in COVID-19. The wider study: There were acute and convalescent COVID-19 samples, and they came from the United States, Italy and Spain.

Original methodology: Amplification of reference gene primers provided the estimated nucleated cell counts. Libraries were prepared by immunoSEQ multiplex PCR; TCRdb keeps only in-frame clonotypes and omits some of them. The V and J calls and clone size come from that table; D and trimming were worked out from the DNA. The sample lists about 230,000 clones, 86% occurring once. The germline V gene has CDR1 MNHNS and CDR2 SASEGT. Trimming cost V 4 bases and J 6 bases; bases outside gene matches: 7. There are 14 residues in the CDR3. The receptor was isolated from a man aged 50-59 years with COVID-19, enrolled during active disease. The sample comprised peripheral blood. V is TRBV6-1 and J is TRBJ2-7; 9 positions match TRBD1. This CDR3 is CASSVGTGFIEQYF. The CDR3 DNA sequence: TGTGCCAGCAGTGTGGGGACAGGGTTTATCGAGCAGTACTTC.